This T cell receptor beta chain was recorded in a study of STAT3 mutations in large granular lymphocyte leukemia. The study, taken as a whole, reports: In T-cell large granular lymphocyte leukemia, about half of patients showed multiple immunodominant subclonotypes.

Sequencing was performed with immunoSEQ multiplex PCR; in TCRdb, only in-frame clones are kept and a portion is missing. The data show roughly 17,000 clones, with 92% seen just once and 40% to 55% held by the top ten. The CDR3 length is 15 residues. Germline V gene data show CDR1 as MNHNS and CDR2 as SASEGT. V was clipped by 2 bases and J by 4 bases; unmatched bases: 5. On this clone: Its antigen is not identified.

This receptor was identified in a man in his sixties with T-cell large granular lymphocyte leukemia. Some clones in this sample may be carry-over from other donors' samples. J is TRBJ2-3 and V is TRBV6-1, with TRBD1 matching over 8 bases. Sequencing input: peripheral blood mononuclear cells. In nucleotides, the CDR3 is TGTGCCAGCAGTGAATCAGGGGGCAAGTCAGATACGCAGTATTTT. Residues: CASSESGGKSDTQYF.